One sample yielded the 25 T cell receptor beta chains listed below, sequenced in a study of cytomegalovirus exposure and HLA in healthy donors. TCRdb's table, derived via immunoSEQ multiplex PCR, lists solely in-frame clones and lacks some. The sample has roughly 240,000 clones, around nine tenths seen once; the top ten hold approximately 2.5%. The sequencing input was PBMCs. These receptors all stem from a man aged 18 to 30 in good health and CMV-seronegative.

This chain links TRBV28 with TRBJ1-5; D is possibly TRBD1 (5 bases). The CDR3 is 14 residues long. Trimming pared 5 bases from V and 4 bases from J, leaving 12 bases between. Germline CDR1 reads MDHEN; CDR2 reads SYDVKM. The CDR3 DNA follows: TGTGCCAGCAGTCGCAACGGGGGGAATCAGCCCCAGCATTTT. Protein product: CASSRNGGNQPQHF.

The J gene is TRBJ2-7, the V gene TRBV7-9, with 8 positions matching TRBD1. The CDR3 consists of 15 residues. V was pared by 5 bases and J by 5 bases, with 11 bases of the junction left unmatched. Germline V CDR1 and CDR2: SEHNR, FQNEAQ (reference sequence). CDR3 residues: CASSAGTGEGHEQYF. In nucleotides, the CDR3 is TGTGCCAGCAGCGCGGGGACAGGCGAAGGGCACGAGCAGTACTTC.

The V call is TRBV11-3, the J call TRBJ2-3; 14 nucleotides line up with TRBD2. The CDR3 contains 14 residues. The germline V gene encodes CDR1 SGHNT and CDR2 YENEEA. V was clipped by 5 bases and J by 8 bases; unmatched bases: 3. The DNA of the CDR3 is TGTGCCAGCAGCCAGGGACTAGCGGGGGCTACGCAGTATTTT. It yields the protein CASSQGLAGATQYF. Looking up the rest from reference TRBV11-3 and TRBJ2-3 gives the full variable domain: EAGVVQSPRYKIIEKKQPVAFWCNPISGHNTLYWYLQNLGQGPELLIRYENEEAVDDSQLPKDRFSAERLKGVDSTLKIQPAELGDSAVYLCASSQGLAGATQYFGPGTRLTVL.

The chain combines TRBV19 with TRBJ2-7; a possible D gene is TRBD1 (6 bases). The CDR3 has 11 amino acids. V gave up 9 bases and J gave up 4 bases, with 10 bases separating them. The germline gives CDR1 LNHDA, CDR2 SQIVND (reference sequence). CDR3 bases: TGTGCCAGCGGGACACGGTACGAGCAGTACTTC. Its protein is CASGTRYEQYF.

V and J are TRBV7-2 and TRBJ2-5; possibly TRBD2 for D (5 bases). Germline CDR1 reads SGHTA; CDR2 reads FQGNSA. CDR3 size: 14 residues. The V and J ends lost 5 bases and 4 bases respectively, with 14 bases between them. CDR3 sequence reads: CASSAAEGRETQYF. CDR3 bases: TGTGCCAGCAGCGCGGCAGAGGGTCGAGAGACCCAGTACTTC.

The chain recombines TRBV7-2 with TRBJ2-5; 11 bases line up with TRBD2. The CDR3 runs to 17 residues. Germline assignment: CDR1 SGHTA and CDR2 FQGNSA. V lost 2 bases, J lost 5 bases, and 10 bases stayed unmatched. The CDR3 is CASSLTITSGSRETQYF. CDR3 DNA: TGTGCCAGCAGCTTAACCATAACTAGCGGGAGTCGGGAGACCCAGTACTTC.

This clone was seen more than once but under ten times. The CDR3 coding sequence is TGTGCCAGCAACTCAGGACAGGGGGCCAATCAGCCCCAGCATTTT. Residues: CASNSGQGANQPQHF. The V gene is TRBV6-6, the J gene TRBJ1-5; 11 nucleotides agree with TRBD1. CDR1 and CDR2 (germline): MNHNY, SVGAGI (reference sequence). This CDR3 spans 15 amino acids. V was pared by 7 bases and J by 3 bases, with 5 bases of the junction left unmatched.

The chain employs TRBV6-5 and TRBJ2-7; tentative D call: TRBD2 (5 bases). Trimming shortened V by 0 bases and J by 2 bases, and 11 bases separated the two germline ends. Germline assignment: CDR1 MNHEY and CDR2 SVGAGI. The CDR3 extends over 15 amino acids. The CDR3 nucleotides read TGTGCCAGCAGTTACTCATCTCGGGGTACCTACGAGCAGTACTTC. Its protein product is CASSYSSRGTYEQYF.

A few counts support this clone. The CDR3 DNA is TGTGCCAGCAGCTTCGCAGGCTCCTACAATGAGCAGTTCTTC. This translates into CASSFAGSYNEQFF. The rearrangement joins TRBV5-4 to TRBJ2-1; D is undetermined. Trimming took 2 bases from V and 0 from J, leaving 6 bases between them. This CDR3 is 14 amino acids long. CDR1 and CDR2 (germline): SGHNT, YYREEE (reference sequence). The full variable domain, rest sourced from reference TRBV5-4 and TRBJ2-1, is ETGVTQSPTHLIKTRGQQVTLRCSSQSGHNTVSWYQQALGQGPQFIFQYYREEENGRGNFPPRFSGLQFPNYSSELNVNALELDDSALYLCASSFAGSYNEQFFGPGTRLTVL.

V usage is TRBV13 and J usage is TRBJ2-2; D remains ambiguous. Per the germline V gene, CDR1 is PRHDT and CDR2 is FYEKMQ (reference sequence). The CDR3 totals 13 residues. The ends were cut back, 5 bases at V and 6 bases at J, with 10 bases in the middle. The CDR3 DNA reads TGTGCCAGCAGCGTAACATCACCCGGGGAGCTGTTTTTT. Translated, it gives CASSVTSPGELFF. Complete variable domain (other parts from reference TRBV13 and TRBJ2-2): AAGVIQSPRHLIKEKRETATLKCYPIPRHDTVYWYQQGPGQDPQFLISFYEKMQSDKGSIPDRFSAQQFSDYHSELNMSSLELGDSALYFCASSVTSPGELFFGEGSRLTVL.

This clone showed up just once. The chain has TRBV4-3 and TRBJ1-1; D is unresolved. The CDR3 extends over 14 amino acids. Germline loops: CDR1 LGHNA, CDR2 YSLEER. V lost 2 bases to trimming and J lost 11 bases, with 18 bases between them. The CDR3 DNA follows: TGCGCCAGCAGCCAAACTAGCCCCAGGAGTCTCGCTTTCTTT. Protein sequence: CASSQTSPRSLAFF.

The genes are TRBV11-3 and TRBJ2-2, with D unclear. Looked up from germline, CDR1 is SGHNT and CDR2 is YENEEA. Trimming took off 4 bases at V and 6 bases at J, with 9 bases between the two ends. This CDR3 has 13 amino acids. Here the CDR3 reads CASSSVEAGELFF. In nucleotides, the CDR3 is TGTGCCAGCAGCTCTGTCGAGGCCGGGGAGCTGTTTTTT.

The rearrangement joins TRBV4-2 to TRBJ2-7; the match to TRBD2 covers 9 bases. This CDR3 spans 16 amino acids. Germline trimming cut 0 bases from V and 0 bases from J; bases unmatched to any gene: 3. Germline CDR1 is LGHNA and CDR2 is YNFKEQ. The CDR3 here is CASSQERTSVSYEQYF. DNA for the CDR3: TGTGCCAGCAGCCAAGAACGGACTAGCGTCTCCTACGAGCAGTACTTC.

CDR3 protein: CASSLSRAGDLSNQPQHF. The CDR3 region has the DNA TGTGCCAGCAGTTTATCGAGGGCTGGGGATTTGAGCAATCAGCCCCAGCATTTT. The gene calls are TRBV28 and TRBJ1-5, with D unresolved. This CDR3 comprises 18 residues. CDR1 MDHEN and CDR2 SYDVKM come from the germline V gene. The V gene lost 1 base and the J gene lost 1 base, with 17 bases spanning the gap.

V and J are TRBV6-1 and TRBJ2-3; 9 positions agree with TRBD2. Germline CDR1 MNHNS, CDR2 SASEGT. This CDR3 is built from 17 residues. Trimming cost V 2 bases and J 3 bases; bases outside gene matches: 9. In DNA form, the CDR3 reads TGTGCCAGCAGTGAACGGTGGGCGGGACTAGCAACAGATACGCAGTATTTT. This sequence encodes CASSERWAGLATDTQYF.

The J gene is TRBJ1-4, the V gene TRBV29-1, with D uncertain. Trimming took off 5 bases at V and 1 base at J, with 8 bases between the two ends. From germline, CDR1 is SQVTM and CDR2 ANQGSEA. CDR3 length: 13 residues. In DNA form, the CDR3 reads TGCAGCGTTTTGTCCGGAACTAATGAAAAACTGTTTTTT. Residues: CSVLSGTNEKLFF.

The V call is TRBV6-1, the J call TRBJ2-1; 7 nucleotides line up with TRBD2. Germline trimming cut 7 bases from V and 8 bases from J; bases unmatched to any gene: 5. CDR3 length equals 12 residues. CDR1 and CDR2 (germline): MNHNS, SASEGT. The CDR3 here is CASTAREDEQFF. DNA of the CDR3: TGTGCCAGCACCGCACGGGAGGATGAGCAGTTCTTC.

The chain carries TRBV7-2 and TRBJ2-6; D gene unclear. The CDR3 loop spans 17 amino acids. Trimming left V 6 bases short and J 1 base short, with 16 bases between. Germline-derived CDR1 and CDR2 are SGHTA and FQGNSA. The CDR3 coding sequence is TGTGCCAGCAGTAGCCGACTGTATTCTTCTGGGGCCAACGTCCTGACTTTC. This translates into CASSSRLYSSGANVLTF.

This clone occurred once. The V call is TRBV28, the J call TRBJ1-6; no firm D call. Between the trimmed V and J ends, which lost 6 bases and 9 bases, there was a span of 9 bases. Germline CDR1 and CDR2: MDHEN and SYDVKM. The CDR3 totals 12 residues. DNA of the CDR3: TGTGCCAGCAGCTTTGGGAGTTCACCCCTCCACTTT. This sequence encodes CASSFGSSPLHF.

This clone was seen once. This chain uses TRBV4-3 with TRBJ2-5; 14 bases match TRBD2. Germline CDR1 is LGHNA and CDR2 is YSLEER. The trim removed 2 bases at V and 1 base at J, leaving 6 bases unmatched. The CDR3 runs to 18 residues. The CDR3 is CASSQRLAGGPGQETQYF. In nucleotides, the CDR3 is TGCGCCAGCAGCCAAAGACTAGCGGGGGGGCCGGGCCAAGAGACCCAGTACTTC.

The chain uses TRBV30 and TRBJ2-1; perhaps TRBD1 as D (5 bases). V shed 0 bases and J shed 10 bases, with 16 bases lying between them. The CDR3 is 14 amino acids. From germline, CDR1 is GTSNPN and CDR2 SVGIG (reference sequence). The CDR3 DNA follows: TGTGCCTGGAGTGTCTTCAGGGATTGGTGGGAGCAGTTCTTC. It encodes CAWSVFRDWWEQFF.

The chain has TRBV20-1 and TRBJ1-3; D remains ambiguous. V lost 5 bases, J lost 5 bases, and 7 bases lay in between. There are 11 residues in the CDR3. From germline, CDR1 is DFQATT and CDR2 SNEGSKA (reference sequence). The CDR3: CSAPFRNTIYF. In nucleotides, the CDR3 is TGCAGTGCTCCTTTCCGAAACACCATATATTTT.

The rearrangement links TRBV7-9 to TRBJ1-2; D is unclear. V lost 3 bases to trimming and J lost 2 bases, with 10 bases between them. Germline V gives CDR1 SEHNR, CDR2 FQNEAQ (reference sequence). The CDR3 contains 14 residues. The CDR3 region is CASSLGAANYGYTF. The CDR3 coding sequence is TGTGCCAGCAGCTTGGGAGCTGCCAACTATGGCTACACCTTC.

CDR3 amino acids: CASSQVGRDTEAFF. CDR3 coding DNA: TGCGCCAGCAGCCAAGTCGGGAGGGACACTGAAGCTTTCTTT. V is TRBV4-3 and J is TRBJ1-1; no firm D call. This CDR3 contains 14 residues. Trimming pared 1 base from V and 3 bases from J, leaving 9 bases between. CDR1 is LGHNA and CDR2 is YSLEER in the germline V gene.

DNA for the CDR3: TGTGCCAGCAGCTTACGACAGGGGGGTAATTCACCCCTCCACTTT. Amino acids: CASSLRQGGNSPLHF. The chain is built from TRBV7-8 and TRBJ1-6; 9 bases line up with TRBD1. The CDR3 totals 15 residues. Trimming took 2 bases from V and 6 from J; bases not matched to a gene: 2. Germline assignment: CDR1 SGHVS and CDR2 FQNEAQ.